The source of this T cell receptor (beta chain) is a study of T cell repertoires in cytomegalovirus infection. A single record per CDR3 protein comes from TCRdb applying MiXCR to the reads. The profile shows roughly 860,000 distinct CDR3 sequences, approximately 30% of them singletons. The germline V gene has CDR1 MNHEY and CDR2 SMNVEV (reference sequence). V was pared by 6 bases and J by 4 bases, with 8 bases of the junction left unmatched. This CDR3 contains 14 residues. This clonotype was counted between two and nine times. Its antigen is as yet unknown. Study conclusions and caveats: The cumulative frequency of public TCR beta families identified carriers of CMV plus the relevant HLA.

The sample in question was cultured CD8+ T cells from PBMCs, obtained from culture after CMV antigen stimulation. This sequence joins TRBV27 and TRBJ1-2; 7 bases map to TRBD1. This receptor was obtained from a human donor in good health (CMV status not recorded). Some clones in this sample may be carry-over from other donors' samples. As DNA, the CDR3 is TGTGCCAGCAGCCCATCGGGACAGCGCTATGGCTACACCTTC. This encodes CASSPSGQRYGYTF.